Given below is one T cell receptor beta chain in context. The data belong to a study of cytomegalovirus exposure and HLA in healthy donors. From germline, CDR1 is SGHAT and CDR2 FQNNGV. Losses at the gene ends were 8 bases for V and 6 bases for J; bases not matched to a gene: 9. The CDR3 loop spans 15 amino acids. A multiplex PCR was run with 60 Vbeta primers and 13 Jbeta primers. Sequencing used immunoSEQ multiplex PCR; TCRdb keeps in-frame clones, though not all of them. The sample lists about 63,000 clones, approximately 76% occurring once. The sequence came from a man aged 50 to 60 in good health and CMV-seronegative. The sequencing input was PBMCs. This chain links TRBV11-2 with TRBJ2-3; TRBD2 aligns across 12 bases. CDR3 in amino acids: CASCRSGTSGDTQYF. DNA of the CDR3: TGTGCCAGCTGTCGGTCCGGGACTAGCGGGGATACGCAGTATTTT.